The 8 T cell receptor beta chains presented below share a single source sample, sequenced in a study of cytomegalovirus exposure and HLA in healthy donors. The PCR used 60 Vbeta and 13 Jbeta primers. Produced via immunoSEQ multiplex PCR; TCRdb's table is partial and in-frame only. The sample yields about 43,000 clones, roughly 77% seen once. Sequenced: PBMCs. Receptors originate from a man aged 25-45 years in good health and CMV-seronegative.

V and J are TRBV28 and TRBJ2-7; 7 bases align to TRBD1. The CDR3 spans 14 residues. The J segment lost 1 base and the V segment lost 7 bases, leaving 7 bases of the junction unmatched. CDR1 MDHEN and CDR2 SYDVKM come from the germline V gene. CDR3 in DNA: TGTGCCAGCAACTCCCCGGGACAGTCCTACGAGCAGTACTTC. It translates to CASNSPGQSYEQYF.

The CDR3 reads CAWSVQAGSTEAFF. CDR3 in DNA: TGTGCCTGGAGTGTACAAGCAGGTAGCACTGAAGCTTTCTTT. The V gene is TRBV30, the J gene TRBJ1-1, with D unclear. Germline loops: CDR1 GTSNPN, CDR2 SVGIG (reference sequence). V was shortened by 0 bases and J by 4 bases, with 12 bases between the two germline ends. The CDR3 runs 14 residues.

The chain recombines TRBV28 with TRBJ2-4; D perhaps matches TRBD1 (6 bases). Trimming cost V 3 bases and J 6 bases, with 15 bases left between them. This CDR3 has 15 residues. In germline, CDR1 is MDHEN, CDR2 SYDVKM. CDR3 sequence: CASSFGTTVGNIQYF. CDR3 nucleotide sequence: TGTGCCAGCAGTTTCGGGACAACTGTCGGAAACATTCAGTACTTC.

This chain connects TRBV7-2 to TRBJ2-7; possibly TRBD1 for D (6 bases). Looked up from germline, CDR1 is SGHTA and CDR2 is FQGNSA. The length of the CDR3 is 14 residues. The V gene lost 4 bases and the J gene lost 6 bases, with 16 bases spanning the gap. The CDR3 bases are TGTGCCAGCAGCTACCATACAGGGAACTCCGAGCAGTACTTC. Translated: CASSYHTGNSEQYF.

The V gene is TRBV28, the J gene TRBJ2-1; 11 nucleotides align to TRBD2. Germline V lookup: CDR1 MDHEN, CDR2 SYDVKM. Germline trimming cut 6 bases from V and 0 bases from J; bases unmatched to any gene: 1. The CDR3 runs to 15 residues. As DNA, the CDR3 is TGTGCCAGCAGGGGACTAGCGGACTCCTACAATGAGCAGTTCTTC. Its protein product is CASRGLADSYNEQFF.

This clone was detected only once. V and J are TRBV7-2 and TRBJ1-2; 12 bases fit TRBD1. The CDR3 length is 15 residues. Per the germline V gene, CDR1 is SGHTA and CDR2 is FQGNSA. V lost 9 bases and J lost 6; bases outside the gene matches: 11. CDR3 bases: TGTGCCAGTCGGGGACAGGGGGCGATACAAGATGGCTACACCTTC. Translating gives CASRGQGAIQDGYTF.

V usage is TRBV7-2 and J usage is TRBJ2-7, with 13 bases aligning to TRBD2. Germline trimming cut 5 bases from V and 0 bases from J; bases unmatched to any gene: 10. Germline V CDR1 and CDR2: SGHTA, FQGNSA. This CDR3 comprises 18 residues. The CDR3: CASSLTTGLAGSSYEQYF. CDR3 coding DNA: TGTGCCAGCAGCCTAACTACGGGACTAGCGGGGAGCTCCTACGAGCAGTACTTC.

The chain couples TRBV5-5 to TRBJ2-7; 7 bases match TRBD2. Germline-derived CDR1 and CDR2 are SGHKS and YYEKEE (reference sequence). The CDR3 runs to 14 residues. The V segment lost 0 bases and the J segment 3 bases; nucleotides outside the gene matches: 3. CDR3 sequence: CASSLGLAVYEQYF. CDR3 nucleotides: TGTGCCAGCAGCTTGGGTCTAGCGGTCTACGAGCAGTACTTC.